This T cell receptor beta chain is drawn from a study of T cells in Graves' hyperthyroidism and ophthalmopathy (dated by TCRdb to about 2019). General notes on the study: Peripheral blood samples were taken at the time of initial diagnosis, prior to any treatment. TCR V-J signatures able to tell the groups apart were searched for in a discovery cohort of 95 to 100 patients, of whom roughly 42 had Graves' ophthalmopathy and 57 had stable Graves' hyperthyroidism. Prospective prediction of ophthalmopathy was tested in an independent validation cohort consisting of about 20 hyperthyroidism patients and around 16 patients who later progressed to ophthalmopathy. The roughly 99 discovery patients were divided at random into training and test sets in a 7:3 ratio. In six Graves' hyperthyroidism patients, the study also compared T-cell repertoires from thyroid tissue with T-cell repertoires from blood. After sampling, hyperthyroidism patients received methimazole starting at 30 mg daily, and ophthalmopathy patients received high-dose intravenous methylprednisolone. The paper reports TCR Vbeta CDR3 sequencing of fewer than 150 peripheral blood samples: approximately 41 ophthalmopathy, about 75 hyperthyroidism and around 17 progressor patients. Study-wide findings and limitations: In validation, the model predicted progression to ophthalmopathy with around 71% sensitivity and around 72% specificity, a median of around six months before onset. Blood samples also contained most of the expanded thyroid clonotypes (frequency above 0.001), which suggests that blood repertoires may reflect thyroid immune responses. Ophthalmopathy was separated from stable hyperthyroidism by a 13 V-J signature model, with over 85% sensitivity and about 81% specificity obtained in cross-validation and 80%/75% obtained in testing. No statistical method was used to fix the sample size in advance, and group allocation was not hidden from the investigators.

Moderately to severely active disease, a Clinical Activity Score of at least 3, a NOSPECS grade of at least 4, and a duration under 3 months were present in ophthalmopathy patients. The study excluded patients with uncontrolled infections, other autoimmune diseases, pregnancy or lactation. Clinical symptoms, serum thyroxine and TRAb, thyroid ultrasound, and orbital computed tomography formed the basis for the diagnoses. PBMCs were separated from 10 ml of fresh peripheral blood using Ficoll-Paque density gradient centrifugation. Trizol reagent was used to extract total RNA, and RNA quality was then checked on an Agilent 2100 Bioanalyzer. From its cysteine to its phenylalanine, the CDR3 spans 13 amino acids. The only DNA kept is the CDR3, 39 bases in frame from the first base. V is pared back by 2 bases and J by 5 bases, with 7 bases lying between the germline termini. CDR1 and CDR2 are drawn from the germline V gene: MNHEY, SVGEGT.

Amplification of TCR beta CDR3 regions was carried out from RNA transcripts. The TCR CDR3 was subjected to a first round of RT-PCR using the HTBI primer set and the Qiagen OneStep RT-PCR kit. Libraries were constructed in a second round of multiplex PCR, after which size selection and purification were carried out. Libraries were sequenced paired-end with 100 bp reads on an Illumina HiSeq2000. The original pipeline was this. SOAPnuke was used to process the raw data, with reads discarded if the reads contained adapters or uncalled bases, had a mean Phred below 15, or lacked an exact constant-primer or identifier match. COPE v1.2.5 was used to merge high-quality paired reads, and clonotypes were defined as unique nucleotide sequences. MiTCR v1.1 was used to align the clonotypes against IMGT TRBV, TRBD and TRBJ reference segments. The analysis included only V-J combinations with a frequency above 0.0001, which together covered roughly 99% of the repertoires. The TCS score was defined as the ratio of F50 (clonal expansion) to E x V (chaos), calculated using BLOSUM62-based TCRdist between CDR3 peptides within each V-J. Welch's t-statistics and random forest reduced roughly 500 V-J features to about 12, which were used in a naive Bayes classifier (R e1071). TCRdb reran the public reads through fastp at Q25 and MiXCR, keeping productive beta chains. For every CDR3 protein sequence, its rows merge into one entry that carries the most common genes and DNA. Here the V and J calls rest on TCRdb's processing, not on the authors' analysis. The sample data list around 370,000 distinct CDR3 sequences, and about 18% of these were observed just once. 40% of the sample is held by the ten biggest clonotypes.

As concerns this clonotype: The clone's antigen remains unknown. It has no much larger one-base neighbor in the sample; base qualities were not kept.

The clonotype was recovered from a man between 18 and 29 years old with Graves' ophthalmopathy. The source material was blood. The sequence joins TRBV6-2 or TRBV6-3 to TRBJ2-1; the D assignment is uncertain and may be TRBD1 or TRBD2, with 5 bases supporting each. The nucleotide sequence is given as TGTGCCAGCAGTTACACGGGGCACAATGAGCAGTTCTTC. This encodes CASSYTGHNEQFF.